This entry features one T cell receptor beta chain sequence. Germline V CDR1 and CDR2: DFQATT, SNEGSKA (reference sequence). The CDR3 has 12 residues. Between the trimmed V and J ends, which lost 3 bases and 1 base, there was a span of 3 bases. Authors' data handling: Amplification of reference gene primers provided the estimated nucleated cell counts. TCRdb's copy holds only in-frame clones and misses some; the assay was immunoSEQ multiplex PCR. The V and J calls and clone size are taken from that table; D and trimming were inferred from the DNA. The table includes about 300,000 clones, about 89% detected once. The source of the sample is a study of blood T cell repertoires in COVID-19. Background on the study: Material from acute and convalescent COVID-19 was sourced from the United States, Italy and Spain. T cells, B-cell-depleted T cells, or PBMCs provided the cDNA or gDNA that served as material.

Sample: peripheral blood. This TCR came from a woman aged 40 to 50 who had recovered from COVID-19. The chain recombines TRBV20-1 with TRBJ2-2; D unclear. For the CDR3, the DNA is TGCAGTGCTAGTCAGAACACCGGGGAGCTGTTTTTT. Its protein is CSASQNTGELFF.